These 12 T cell receptor beta chains were sequenced from one sample in a study of response to subunit inactivated influenza vaccine (dated by TCRdb to the late 2010s). Libraries came from RT-PCR. The sample was run on an Illumina HiSeq 2500. TCRdb trimmed public reads at Q25 via fastp, called clones via MiXCR and kept in-frame beta chains. Entries that share a CDR3 protein sequence are merged under the most common genes and DNA. A total of about half a million distinct CDR3 sequences appear in this sample, roughly 9.7% of them only once. The top ten hold around 12% of the sample. Sample time point, as interpreted from the label and publication: more than 40 days after influenza vaccine administration. Source: PBMCs from blood, taken roughly 6 weeks after vaccination. These receptors were collected from a man in his fifties who received an inactivated influenza vaccine. Donor details come from another sample of the same person, matched by shared clones.

V gene TRBV5-5 combines with J gene TRBJ1-4; 7 nucleotides align to TRBD1. The CDR3 covers 13 residues. The junction had 7 bases not matched to a gene; V was cut back by 6 bases and J by 8 bases. Germline V gives CDR1 SGHKS, CDR2 YYEKEE (reference sequence). CDR3 coding DNA: TGTGCCAGCACCCCGACAGGGAGCGAAAAACTGTTTTTT. Protein product: CASTPTGSEKLFF.

In this sample, this clonotype turned up many times. The genes are TRBV10-3 and TRBJ2-2; D remains ambiguous. The length of the CDR3 is 12 residues. V dropped 8 bases and J dropped 7 bases, with 11 bases sitting between them. Germline V gene data show CDR1 as ENHRY and CDR2 as SYGVKD. CDR3 sequence (DNA): TGTGCCATCTCCTCGGACCGCGGGGAGCTGTTTTTT. This sequence encodes CAISSDRGELFF.

This clonotype was recorded at least ten times. J is TRBJ2-3 and V is TRBV5-6; D remains ambiguous. Trimming cost V 0 bases and J 5 bases, with 1 base left between them. The germline V gene has CDR1 SGHDT and CDR2 YYEEEE. The CDR3 has 11 amino acids. The DNA for the CDR3 is TGTGCCAGCAGCTTGGTAGATACGCAGTATTTT. Its protein product is CASSLVDTQYF.

This clonotype was found many times. The DNA for the CDR3 is TGTGCCAGCAGCTTAGTATTGGGCCACAAATCCTACGAGCAGTACTTC. Encoded protein: CASSLVLGHKSYEQYF. The chain carries TRBV7-2 and TRBJ2-7; D remains unclear. Trimming pared 1 base from V and 1 base from J, leaving 14 bases between. The CDR3 length is 16 residues. The germline V gene has CDR1 SGHTA and CDR2 FQGNSA.

The V call is TRBV20-1, the J call TRBJ2-7; D could derive from TRBD1 or TRBD2 (6 bases each). This CDR3 spans 13 amino acids. CDR1 DFQATT and CDR2 SNEGSKA come from the germline V gene (reference sequence). Trimming took 2 bases from V and 3 from J, leaving 11 bases between them. The DNA for the CDR3 is TGCAGTGCTAGACGCGGGACAAACTACGAGCAGTACTTC. It encodes CSARRGTNYEQYF.

V gene TRBV27 combines with J gene TRBJ2-3; no definite D call. Germline V gene lookup returns CDR1 MNHEY and CDR2 SMNVEV (reference sequence). The ends were cut back, 4 bases at V and 0 bases at J, with 11 bases in the middle. The CDR3 runs 15 residues. The CDR3 DNA reads TGTGCCAGCAGTTCCCATCGTTATAGCACAGATACGCAGTATTTT. As protein: CASSSHRYSTDTQYF.

This clonotype was seen a few times. J is TRBJ2-2 and V is TRBV6-6; possibly TRBD1 or TRBD2 for D (5 bases each). Trimming took 8 bases from V and 2 from J, leaving 9 bases between them. The CDR3 length is 13 residues. The germline V gene encodes CDR1 MNHNY and CDR2 SVGAGI (reference sequence). The CDR3 sequence is CASGTANTGELFF. The CDR3 bases are TGTGCCAGCGGGACGGCCAACACCGGGGAGCTGTTTTTT.

In its sample, this clonotype was seen a few times. J is TRBJ1-5 and V is TRBV20-1; unclear D gene. Germline CDR1 and CDR2: DFQATT and SNEGSKA (reference sequence). This CDR3 region has 12 residues. Trimming pared 3 bases from V and 7 bases from J, leaving 10 bases between. DNA for the CDR3: TGCAGTGCTAGTCTGCTGGGGCAGCCCCAGCATTTT. Amino acid sequence: CSASLLGQPQHF.

This clonotype was seen a few times. The rearrangement joins TRBV20-1 to TRBJ2-7; 8 bases agree with TRBD1. The CDR3 totals 12 residues. V gave up 8 bases and J gave up 2 bases; unmatched junction bases: 5. Germline V CDR1 and CDR2: DFQATT, SNEGSKA (reference sequence). CDR3 coding DNA: TGCAGTCCGGACAGGGAGGCCTACGAGCAGTACTTC. Residues: CSPDREAYEQYF.

The V and J genes are TRBV12-3 or TRBV12-4 and TRBJ1-2; possible D gene TRBD1, 5 bases. This CDR3 comprises 13 residues. V lost 3 bases and J 6 bases, leaving 11 bases between the germline ends. The CDR3 region is CASSFGQGHGYTF. The CDR3 coding sequence is TGTGCCAGCAGTTTTGGTCAGGGACATGGCTACACCTTC.

This clonotype was recorded at least ten times. This chain joins TRBV7-2 and TRBJ2-7; D unclear. Germline V gene sequence: CDR1 SGHTA, CDR2 FQGNSA. V gave up 3 bases and J gave up 0 bases, with 9 bases separating them. The CDR3 runs 14 residues. The CDR3 loop reads CASSFPTVSYEQYF. The CDR3, as DNA: TGTGCCAGCAGCTTTCCAACGGTCTCCTACGAGCAGTACTTC.

This chain connects TRBV12-3 or TRBV12-4 to TRBJ1-1, with 7 bases matching TRBD1. J lost 9 bases, V lost 5 bases, and 12 bases had no gene match. The CDR3 is 14 residues long. CDR3 in amino acids: CASSRRDSGGKAFF. The DNA of the CDR3 is TGTGCCAGCAGTAGACGGGACAGCGGGGGGAAAGCTTTCTTT.